The clone carrying this TCR beta chain was recorded many times. Its specificity is unknown. There are 15 residues in the CDR3. V was shortened by 4 bases and J by 9 bases, with 20 bases between the two germline ends. Germline CDR1 is SGHRS and CDR2 is YFSETQ. Graves' hyperthyroidism without ophthalmopathy progression within 18 months was termed stable. Cells are PBMCs isolated from about 10 ml of fresh blood. Amplified TCR beta CDR3 regions came from RNA transcripts. When the TCR CDR3 underwent first-round RT-PCR, the HTBI primer set was used. Using its own MiXCR run on the multiplex PCR reads, TCRdb lists one record per CDR3 protein. This sample has under 400,000 distinct CDR3 sequences, with about 15% found just once. This specimen comes from a study of T cells in Graves' hyperthyroidism and ophthalmopathy. Study results and caveats: Before onset, by a median of approximately 5.9 months, the model predicted ophthalmopathy. Stable hyperthyroidism and ophthalmopathy were separated using 13 V-J signatures.

The receptor's source is a man aged 25 to 40 with Graves' hyperthyroidism. V gene TRBV5-1 combines with J gene TRBJ2-1; D might be TRBD2 (6 bases). What was sequenced was blood. The CDR3 spells CASSPAGGFRGEQFF. CDR3 nucleotide sequence: TGCGCCAGCAGCCCCGCCGGGGGATTTCGAGGTGAGCAGTTCTTC.